The clone carrying this TCR beta chain occurred many times. The sample belongs to a study of response to subunit inactivated influenza vaccine. V lost 1 base, J lost 2 bases, and 3 bases stayed unmatched. The germline V gene has CDR1 SGHRS and CDR2 YFSETQ. The CDR3 runs 15 residues. MiXCR was run by TCRdb on the RT-PCR reads, yielding one entry per CDR3 protein. The table has just over 300,000 distinct CDR3 sequences, just over 20% seen once; the top ten hold roughly 10%. Sequenced here: PBMCs from blood, sampled approximately 20 months after vaccination. The rearrangement joins TRBV5-1 to TRBJ2-7, with 10 bases matching TRBD2. The clonotype was recovered from a man aged 45 to 75 who received an inactivated influenza vaccine. CDR3 DNA sequence: TGCGCCAGCAGCTTGACTAGCGGGGCAACCTACGAGCAGTACTTC. This sequence encodes CASSLTSGATYEQYF.